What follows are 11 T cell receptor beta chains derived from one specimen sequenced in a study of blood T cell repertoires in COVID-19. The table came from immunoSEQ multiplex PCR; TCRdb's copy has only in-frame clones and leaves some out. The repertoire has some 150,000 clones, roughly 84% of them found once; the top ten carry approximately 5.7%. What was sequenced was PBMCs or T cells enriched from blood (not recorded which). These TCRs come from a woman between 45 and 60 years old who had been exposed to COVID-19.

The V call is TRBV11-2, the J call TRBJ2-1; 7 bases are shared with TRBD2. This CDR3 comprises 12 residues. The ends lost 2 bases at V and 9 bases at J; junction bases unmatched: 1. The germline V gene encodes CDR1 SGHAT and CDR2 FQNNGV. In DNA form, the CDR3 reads TGTGCCAGCAGCTTAAGCGGGGTTGAGCAGTTCTTC. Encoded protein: CASSLSGVEQFF.

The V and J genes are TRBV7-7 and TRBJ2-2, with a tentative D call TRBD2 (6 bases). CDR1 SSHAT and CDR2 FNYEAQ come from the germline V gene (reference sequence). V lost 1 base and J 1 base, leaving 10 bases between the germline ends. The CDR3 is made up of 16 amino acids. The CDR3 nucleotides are TGTGCCAGCAGCTTAGTGCCGGGGGAGAACACCGGGGAGCTGTTTTTT. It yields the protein CASSLVPGENTGELFF. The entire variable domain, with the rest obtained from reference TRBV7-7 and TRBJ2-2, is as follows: GAGVSQSPRYKVTKRGQDVTLRCDPISSHATLYWYQQALGQGPEFLTYFNYEAQPDKSGLPSDRFSAERPEGSISTLTIQRTEQRDSAMYRCASSLVPGENTGELFFGEGSRLTVL.

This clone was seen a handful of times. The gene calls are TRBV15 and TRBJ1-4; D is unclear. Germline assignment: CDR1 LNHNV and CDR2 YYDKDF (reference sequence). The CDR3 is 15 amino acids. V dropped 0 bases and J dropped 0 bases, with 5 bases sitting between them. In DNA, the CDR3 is TGTGCCACCAGCAGAGAAGGAGCAACTAATGAAAAACTGTTTTTT. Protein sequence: CATSREGATNEKLFF.

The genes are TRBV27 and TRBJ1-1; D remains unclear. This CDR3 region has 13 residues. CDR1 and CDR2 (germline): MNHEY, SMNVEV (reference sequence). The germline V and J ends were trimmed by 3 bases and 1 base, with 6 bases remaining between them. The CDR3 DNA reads TGTGCCAGCAGTTTGTCCCGGAACACTGAAGCTTTCTTT. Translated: CASSLSRNTEAFF.

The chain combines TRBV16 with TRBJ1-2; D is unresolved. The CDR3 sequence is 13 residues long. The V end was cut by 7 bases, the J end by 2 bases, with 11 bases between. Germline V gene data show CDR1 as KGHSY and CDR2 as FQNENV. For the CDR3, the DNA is TGTGCCAGCACCACAGAACCCAACTATGGCTACACCTTC. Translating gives CASTTEPNYGYTF. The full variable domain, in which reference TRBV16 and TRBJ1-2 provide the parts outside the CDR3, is GEEVAQTPKHLVRGEGQKAKLYCAPIKGHSYVFWYQQVLKNEFKFLISFQNENVFDETGMPKERFSAKCLPNSPCSLEIQATKLEDSAVYFCASTTEPNYGYTFGSGTRLTVV.

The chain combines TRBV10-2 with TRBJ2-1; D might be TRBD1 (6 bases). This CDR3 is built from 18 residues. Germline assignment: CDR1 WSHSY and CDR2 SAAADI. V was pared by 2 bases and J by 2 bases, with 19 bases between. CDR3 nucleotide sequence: TGCGCCAGCAGTGAGGTGCAGGGGCTCAATTATCCCTACAATGAGCAGTTCTTC. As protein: CASSEVQGLNYPYNEQFF.

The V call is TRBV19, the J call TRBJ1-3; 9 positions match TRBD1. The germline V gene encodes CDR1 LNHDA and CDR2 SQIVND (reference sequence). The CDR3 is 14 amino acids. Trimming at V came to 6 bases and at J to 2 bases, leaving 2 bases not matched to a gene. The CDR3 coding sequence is TGTGCCAGTAGACAGGGGGCGACTGGAAACACCATATATTTT. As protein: CASRQGATGNTIYF. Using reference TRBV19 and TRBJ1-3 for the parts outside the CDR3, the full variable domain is DGGITQSPKYLFRKEGQNVTLSCEQNLNHDAMYWYRQDPGQGLRLIYYSQIVNDFQKGDIAEGYSVSREKKESFPLTVTSAQKNPTAFYLCASRQGATGNTIYFGEGSWLTVV.

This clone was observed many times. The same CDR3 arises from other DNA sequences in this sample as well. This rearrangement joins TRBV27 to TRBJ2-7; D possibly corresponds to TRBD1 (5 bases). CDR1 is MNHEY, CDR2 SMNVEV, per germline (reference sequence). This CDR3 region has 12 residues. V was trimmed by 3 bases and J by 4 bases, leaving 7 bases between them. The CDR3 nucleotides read TGTGCCAGCAGTTTGCCAGGGTACGAGCAGTACTTC. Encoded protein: CASSLPGYEQYF.

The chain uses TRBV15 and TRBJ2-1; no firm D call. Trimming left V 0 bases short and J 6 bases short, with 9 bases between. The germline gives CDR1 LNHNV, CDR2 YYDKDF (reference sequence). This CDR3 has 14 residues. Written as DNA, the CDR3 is TGTGCCACCAGCAGAGATTTACCAGTCAATGAGCAGTTCTTC. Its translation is CATSRDLPVNEQFF.

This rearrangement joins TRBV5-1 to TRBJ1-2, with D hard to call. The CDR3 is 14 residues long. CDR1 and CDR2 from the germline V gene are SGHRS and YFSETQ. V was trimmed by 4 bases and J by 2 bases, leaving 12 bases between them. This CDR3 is CASSLQTPNYGYTF. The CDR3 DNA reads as TGCGCCAGCAGCCTACAGACGCCCAACTATGGCTACACCTTC.

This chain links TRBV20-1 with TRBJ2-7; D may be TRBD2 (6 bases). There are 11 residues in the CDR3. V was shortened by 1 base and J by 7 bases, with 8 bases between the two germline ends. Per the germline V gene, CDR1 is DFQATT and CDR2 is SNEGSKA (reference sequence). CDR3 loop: CSARGEEEQYF. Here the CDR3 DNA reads TGCAGTGCTAGAGGGGAGGAGGAGCAGTACTTC.